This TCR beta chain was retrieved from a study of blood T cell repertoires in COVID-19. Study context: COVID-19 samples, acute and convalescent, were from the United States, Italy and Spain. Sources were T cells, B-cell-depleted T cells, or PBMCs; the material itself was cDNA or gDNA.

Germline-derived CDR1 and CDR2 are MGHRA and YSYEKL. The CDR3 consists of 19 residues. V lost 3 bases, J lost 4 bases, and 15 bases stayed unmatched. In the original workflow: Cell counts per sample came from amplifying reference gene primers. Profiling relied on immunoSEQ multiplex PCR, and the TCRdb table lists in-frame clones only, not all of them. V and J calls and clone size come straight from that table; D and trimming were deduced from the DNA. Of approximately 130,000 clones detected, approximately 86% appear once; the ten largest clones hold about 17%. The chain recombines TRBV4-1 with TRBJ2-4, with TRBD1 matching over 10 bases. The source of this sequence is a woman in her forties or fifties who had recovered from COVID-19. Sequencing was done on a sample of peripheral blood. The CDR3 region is CASSHQLSGTGALKNIQYF. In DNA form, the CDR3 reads TGCGCCAGCAGCCATCAACTTTCCGGGACAGGGGCTCTTAAAAACATTCAGTACTTC.